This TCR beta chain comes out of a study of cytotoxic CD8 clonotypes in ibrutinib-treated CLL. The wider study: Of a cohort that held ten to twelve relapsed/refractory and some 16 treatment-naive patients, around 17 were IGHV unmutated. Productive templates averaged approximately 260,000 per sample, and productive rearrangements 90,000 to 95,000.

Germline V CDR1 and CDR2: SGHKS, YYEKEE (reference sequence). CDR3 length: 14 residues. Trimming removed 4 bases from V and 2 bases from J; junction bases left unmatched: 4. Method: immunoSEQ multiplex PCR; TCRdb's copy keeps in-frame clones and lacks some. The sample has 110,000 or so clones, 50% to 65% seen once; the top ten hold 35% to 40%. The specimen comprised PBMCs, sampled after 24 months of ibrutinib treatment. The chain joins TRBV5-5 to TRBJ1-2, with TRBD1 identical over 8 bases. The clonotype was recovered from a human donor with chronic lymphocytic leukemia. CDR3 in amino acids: CASSPDRGNYGYTF. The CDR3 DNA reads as TGTGCCAGCAGCCCCGACAGGGGAAACTATGGCTACACCTTC. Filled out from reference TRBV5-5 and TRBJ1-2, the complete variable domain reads DAGVTQSPTHLIKTRGQQVTLRCSPISGHKSVSWYQQVLGQGPQFIFQYYEKEERGRGNFPDRFSARQFPNYSSELNVNALLLGDSALYLCASSPDRGNYGYTFGSGTRLTVV.